A single sample is the source of the 8 T cell receptor beta chains below, sequenced in a study of T cell repertoires in cytomegalovirus infection. These receptors have no identified antigens. TCRdb reprocessed the reads with MiXCR, giving one entry per CDR3 protein. The data contain fewer than 1,000,000 distinct CDR3 sequences, more than 25% of them singletons. Sequencing was performed on cultured CD8+ T cells from PBMCs, taken from culture after CMV antigen stimulation. The receptors stem from a human donor in good health (CMV status not recorded). Some clones in this sample may be carry-over from other donors' samples.

This clonotype turned up a few times. The chain combines TRBV10-3 with TRBJ1-3; tentatively, D is TRBD1 (6 bases). CDR1 and CDR2 from the germline V gene are ENHRY and SYGVKD. The CDR3 covers 16 residues. The V and J ends lost 6 bases and 0 bases respectively, with 15 bases between them. The CDR3 is CAIRFTRDTSGNTIYF. DNA of the CDR3: TGTGCCATCAGGTTCACTCGGGACACCTCTGGAAACACCATATATTTT.

This clonotype came up a few times. This sequence joins TRBV4-3 and TRBJ2-1; D gene ambiguous. With 0 bases removed from V and 6 bases from J, the gap between germline ends came to 6 bases. The CDR3 is made up of 13 amino acids. CDR1 is LGHNA, CDR2 YSLEER, per germline. Here the CDR3 DNA reads TGCGCCAGCAGCCAAGATAGTAGCAATGAGCAGTTCTTC. Translated: CASSQDSSNEQFF.

The genes are TRBV7-6 and TRBJ1-2; 7 bases match TRBD1. J gave up 6 bases and V 2 bases, and 6 bases lay outside the gene matches. CDR3 length: 14 residues. CDR1 is SGHVS, CDR2 FNYEAQ, per germline. CDR3 region: CASSLIDRDHGYTF. CDR3 coding DNA: TGTGCCAGCAGCTTAATAGACAGGGACCATGGCTACACCTTC.

V and J are TRBV19 and TRBJ2-3; 9 bases agree with TRBD2. The germline CDR1 and CDR2 sequences are LNHDA and SQIVND (reference sequence). The J segment lost 8 bases and the V segment lost 9 bases, leaving 15 bases of the junction unmatched. CDR3 size: 15 residues. CDR3 loop: CASRASGGPGGTQYF. The CDR3 DNA reads as TGTGCCAGCCGAGCCAGCGGGGGGCCCGGTGGTACGCAGTATTTT. The variable domain in full, completed from reference TRBV19 and TRBJ2-3, reads DGGITQSPKYLFRKEGQNVTLSCEQNLNHDAMYWYRQDPGQGLRLIYYSQIVNDFQKGDIAEGYSVSREKKESFPLTVTSAQKNPTAFYLCASRASGGPGGTQYFGPGTRLTVL.

This clonotype has at least ten counts. The gene calls are TRBV24-1 and TRBJ1-2; D is unresolved. There are 14 residues in the CDR3. Looked up from germline, CDR1 is KGHDR and CDR2 is SFDVKD. Trimming cost V 4 bases and J 8 bases, with 16 bases left between them. This CDR3 is CATSDSRARGGYTF. CDR3 sequence (DNA): TGTGCCACCAGTGACTCTCGGGCCCGCGGCGGCTACACCTTC.

Concerning this clonotype itself: A much larger clone differs from this one at a single base, so this may be a read error. This chain uses TRBV7-8 with TRBJ1-6; D not resolved. This CDR3 contains 16 residues. Per the germline V gene, CDR1 is SGHVS and CDR2 is FQNEAQ. CDR3 protein: CVSSLVRGSYNSPLHF. DNA for the CDR3: TGTGTCAGCAGCTTAGTCCGGGGCTCCTATAATTCACCCCTCCACTTT.

The chain combines TRBV19 with TRBJ1-1; D is uncertain. Deletions cut 8 bases from V and 3 bases from J, with 13 bases between. Germline values: CDR1 LNHDA, CDR2 SQIVND (reference sequence). CDR3 length: 13 residues. CDR3 DNA sequence: TGTGCCAGTGGACGGATTCCCTACACTGAAGCTTTCTTT. Amino acid sequence: CASGRIPYTEAFF.

This clonotype has a handful of counts. The rearrangement uses TRBV4-1 and TRBJ1-5; maybe TRBD1 (6 bases). Germline V gene sequence: CDR1 MGHRA, CDR2 YSYEKL. The CDR3 totals 16 residues. Trimming left V 6 bases short and J 6 bases short, with 21 bases between. As DNA, the CDR3 is TGCGCCAGCAGTCCCTCGAGTCATCAGGGGACTCAGCCCCAGCATTTT. It codes for CASSPSSHQGTQPQHF.